This T cell receptor beta chain is drawn from a study of CD8 T cells in Susac syndrome. RNA was extracted with the RNeasy kit, and a quantity of about 0.45 to 1 ug was reverse transcribed using random hexamers. Amplification of the TCR beta CDR3 was carried out by immunoSEQ multiplex PCR, which spanned a total of 54 Vbeta and 13 Jbeta segments. TCRdb passed the immunoSEQ multiplex PCR reads through MiXCR, listing each CDR3 protein once. In the table there are approximately 130,000 distinct CDR3 sequences, around 91% of which are singletons. Sequencing targeted TCR beta in T cells from blood (CD8+ and CD4+). The multiple sclerosis controls were treatment-naive patients, and their relapsing-remitting disease was stable or active. The CD8+ and CD4+ T cells were negatively isolated, with the TEMRA cells enriched by FACS. Trimming shortened V by 5 bases and J by 2 bases, and 18 bases separated the two germline ends. Germline CDR1 is SGHAT and CDR2 is FQNNGV. The CDR3 loop spans 16 amino acids.

The genes are TRBV11-2 and TRBJ1-1; D is uncertain. The sequence was collected from a human donor with multiple sclerosis. Sequencing used CD8+ T cells from PBMCs. The DNA for the CDR3 is TGTGCCAGCAGCCATATCTTGAGGTCCGGAAACACTGAAGCTTTCTTT. Its protein is CASSHILRSGNTEAFF.